The clone carrying this T cell receptor (beta chain) was detected ten times or more. The data were obtained in a study of T cells after yellow fever vaccination. TCRdb processed the 5' RACE reads anew with MiXCR; each CDR3 protein has one entry. This table holds about 400,000 distinct CDR3 sequences, around a tenth found once. The sample here was PBMCs, taken on the day of the first yellow fever vaccination. The TCR originated in a man in his late teens or twenties who received the YFV17D yellow fever vaccine.

CDR3 region: CASSLIDSSYEQYF. The CDR3 DNA is TGTGCCAGCAGCTTAATCGACTCCTCCTACGAGCAGTACTTC. This rearrangement joins TRBV13 to TRBJ2-7; D ambiguous. V shed 2 bases and J shed 0 bases, with 8 bases lying between them. This CDR3 has 14 residues. Germline V gene sequence: CDR1 PRHDT, CDR2 FYEKMQ (reference sequence).